The rows below give T cell receptor beta chains drawn from one sample of a study of blood T cell repertoires in COVID-19. The data were produced by immunoSEQ multiplex PCR, yet TCRdb's version contains in-frame clones alone and is incomplete. The sample lists about 74,000 clones; 82% were seen once. The sequencing input was peripheral blood. The origin of the receptors is a human donor in a cohort sampled during active COVID-19. The CDR3 runs from the conserved cysteine through the conserved F or W. The D gene is left open where the match is weak. A clone size is listed for some rows: how often the clone was seen (once, few, many), or a class if it is expanded.

D | size | J | V | CDR3 | DNA
TRBD1 | . | TRBJ1-4 | TRBV29-1 | CSGTAGTGEKLFF | TGCAGCGGGACGGCCGGGACAGGCGAAAAACTGTTTTTT
. | few | TRBJ2-3 | TRBV12-3/TRBV12-4 | CASSTRDPQYF | TGTGCCAGCAGTACCCGAGATCCGCAGTATTTT
. | few | TRBJ2-7 | TRBV3-1/TRBV3-2 | CASSQGLVSYEQYF | TGTGCCAGCAGCCAAGGGTTAGTTTCCTACGAGCAGTACTTC
. | . | TRBJ1-5 | TRBV19 | CARTRQPFYSNQPQHF | TGTGCCAGGACGAGACAACCCTTTTATAGCAATCAGCCCCAGCATTTT
. | . | TRBJ1-6 | TRBV9 | CASSAGRDAKSSYNSPLHF | TGTGCCAGCAGTGCCGGGAGGGACGCAAAAAGCTCCTATAATTCACCCCTCCACTTT
TRBD1 | . | TRBJ1-2 | TRBV7-3 | CASSRDGTGGLYGYTF | TGTGCCAGCAGCCGTGACGGGACAGGGGGCTTGTATGGCTACACCTTC
. | . | TRBJ1-6 | TRBV7-2 | CASSLGGTTGRNSPLHF | TGTGCCAGCAGCTTAGGGGGGACCACCGGGAGGAATTCACCCCTCCACTTT
TRBD1 | . | TRBJ2-7 | TRBV3-1/TRBV3-2 | CASSSGGASYEQYF | TGTGCCAGCAGCTCAGGGGGCGCGTCCTACGAGCAGTACTTC
TRBD1 | . | TRBJ1-5 | TRBV19 | CASRHGTAKGSLSNQPQHF | TGTGCCAGTAGGCACGGGACAGCTAAAGGTTCACTTAGCAATCAGCCCCAGCATTTT
TRBD2 | . | TRBJ2-3 | TRBV5-1 | CASSGGLVSTDTQYF | TGCGCCAGCAGCGGTGGACTAGTAAGCACAGATACGCAGTATTTT
. | . | TRBJ1-4 | TRBV19 | CASSHSTTNEKLFF | TGTGCCAGTAGCCACAGCACAACTAATGAAAAACTGTTTTTT
. | . | TRBJ1-5 | TRBV7-9 | CASSITGPYEPQHF | TGTGCCAGCAGCATAACAGGGCCCTATGAGCCCCAGCATTTT
TRBD1 | . | TRBJ1-1 | TRBV2 | CASSESWDRNTEAFF | TGTGCCAGCAGTGAATCGTGGGACAGGAACACTGAAGCTTTCTTT
. | once | TRBJ2-5 | TRBV19 | CASSSRMGETQYF | TGTGCCAGTAGCTCCCGTATGGGCGAGACCCAGTACTTC
. | . | TRBJ1-2 | TRBV5-1 | CASSPGPSGGYTF | TGCGCCAGCAGCCCTGGACCCTCAGGGGGCTACACCTTC
. | few | TRBJ2-7 | TRBV18 | CASSRPGIYEQYF | TGTGCCAGCTCCCGGCCGGGTATCTACGAGCAGTACTTC
. | . | TRBJ2-5 | TRBV29-1 | CSVIQGVGETQYF | TGCAGCGTGATACAGGGCGTTGGAGAGACCCAGTACTTC
. | few | TRBJ2-7 | TRBV5-4 | CASSLGAGTAGYEQYF | TGTGCCAGCAGCTTGGGGGCCGGGACTGCGGGCTACGAGCAGTACTTC
TRBD1 | . | TRBJ1-6 | TRBV6-6 | CASSLGQGNSPLHF | TGTGCCAGCAGTTTGGGACAGGGTAATTCACCCCTCCACTTT
. | . | TRBJ2-5 | TRBV2 | CASRGVGAETQYF | TGTGCCAGCCGAGGGGTGGGGGCAGAGACCCAGTACTTC
. | few | TRBJ1-5 | TRBV2 | CASRPMELHGGQPQHF | TGTGCCAGCAGACCAATGGAGCTCCATGGGGGGCAGCCCCAGCATTTT
. | . | TRBJ2-7 | TRBV6-6 | CASSNVRDSYEQYF | TGTGCCAGCAGTAACGTACGGGATTCCTACGAGCAGTACTTC
TRBD1 | . | TRBJ2-2 | TRBV4-2 | CASSRKTGQGTTNTGELFF | TGTGCCAGCAGCCGAAAAACGGGACAGGGTACTACGAACACCGGGGAGCTGTTTTTT
. | . | TRBJ1-2 | TRBV6-7 | CASSYAFGGGYTF | TGTGCCAGCAGTTACGCCTTCGGGGGGGGCTACACCTTC
TRBD2 | . | TRBJ2-3 | TRBV7-6 | CASSSRGGPDTQYF | TGTGCCAGCAGCTCCCGGGGGGGCCCAGATACGCAGTATTTT
TRBD1 | . | TRBJ2-7 | TRBV5-1 | CASSFGTGQGYEQYF | TGCGCCAGCAGCTTCGGGACGGGACAGGGCTACGAGCAGTACTTC
. | . | TRBJ2-2 | TRBV5-4 | CASSLAGPGELFF | TGTGCCAGCAGCTTGGCGGGTCCCGGGGAGCTGTTTTTT
. | . | TRBJ1-1 | TRBV28 | CASSLLRGGSEAFF | TGTGCCAGCAGTCTCCTTCGGGGGGGATCTGAAGCTTTCTTT
TRBD1 | . | TRBJ1-2 | TRBV7-9 | CASSLSRTGYYGYTF | TGTGCCAGCAGCTTATCCAGGACAGGGTACTATGGCTACACCTTC
. | . | TRBJ2-3 | TRBV18 | CASSVSGDTQYF | TGTGCCAGCTCAGTCAGTGGCGATACGCAGTATTTT
. | . | TRBJ2-1 | TRBV9 | CASSGGTSKRDEQFF | TGTGCCAGCAGCGGCGGGACCTCCAAGAGGGATGAGCAGTTCTTC
. | . | TRBJ1-3 | TRBV7-2 | CASSLGVPGTGNTIYF | TGTGCCAGCAGCTTAGGAGTTCCAGGGACTGGAAACACCATATATTTT
TRBD1 | . | TRBJ2-7 | TRBV7-8 | CASSRRTGPSYEQYF | TGTGCCAGCAGCAGGAGGACAGGACCCTCCTACGAGCAGTACTTC
. | . | TRBJ2-7 | TRBV19 | CASSPYGGAGSYEQYF | TGTGCCAGTAGCCCATATGGGGGGGCAGGCTCCTACGAGCAGTACTTC
. | . | TRBJ2-5 | TRBV6-1 | CASSDRGETQYF | TGTGCCAGCAGTGATAGAGGGGAGACCCAGTACTTC
TRBD2 | . | TRBJ2-7 | TRBV2 | CASSKQRTAGTSGGAGEQYF | TGTGCCAGCAGTAAACAAAGGACGGCCGGGACTAGCGGGGGGGCCGGCGAGCAGTACTTC
. | once | TRBJ2-7 | TRBV6-5 | CASSYSIGQHEQYF | TGTGCCAGCAGTTACTCGATAGGACAACACGAGCAGTACTTC
TRBD1 | . | TRBJ2-6 | TRBV7-8 | CASSSTGFGANVLTF | TGTGCCAGCAGCTCGACAGGGTTTGGGGCCAACGTCCTGACTTTC
TRBD2 | . | TRBJ2-5 | TRBV5-1 | CASSFSGGAETQYF | TGCGCCAGCAGCTTTAGCGGGGGGGCAGAGACCCAGTACTTC
. | few | TRBJ1-2 | TRBV4-2 | CASSREPTGEGYGYTF | TGTGCCAGCAGCCGAGAGCCGACAGGCGAGGGGTATGGCTACACCTTC
TRBD1 | . | TRBJ2-7 | TRBV5-4 | CASSIGTGGYEQYF | TGTGCCAGCAGCATAGGGACAGGGGGCTACGAGCAGTACTTC
TRBD1 | . | TRBJ1-1 | TRBV6-5 | CASSYSGTGRNTEAFF | TGTGCCAGCAGTTACTCTGGGACAGGGAGGAACACTGAAGCTTTCTTT
. | few | TRBJ1-3 | TRBV30 | CAWIAQGGSTIYF | TGTGCCTGGATAGCGCAGGGAGGAAGCACCATATATTTT
. | . | TRBJ1-4 | TRBV20-1 | CSASWSVNEKLFF | TGCAGTGCTAGTTGGTCGGTTAATGAAAAACTGTTTTTT
. | few | TRBJ1-3 | TRBV4-1 | CASSQVGSGNTIYF | TGCGCCAGCAGCCAAGTCGGGTCTGGAAACACCATATATTTT
TRBD1 | . | TRBJ2-7 | TRBV9 | CASSTTDRGLTYEQYF | TGTGCCAGCAGCACAACCGACAGGGGGCTAACCTACGAGCAGTACTTC
. | . | TRBJ1-4 | TRBV11-2 | CASSLELRVAEKLFF | TGTGCCAGCAGCTTAGAACTGCGGGTGGCTGAAAAACTGTTTTTT
. | once | TRBJ1-4 | TRBV5-4 | CASSSTVTNEKLFF | TGTGCCAGCAGCTCGACTGTGACTAATGAAAAACTGTTTTTT
TRBD2 | once | TRBJ2-7 | TRBV5-1 | CASSLYPSGGAEVYEQYF | TGCGCCAGCAGCTTGTATCCTAGCGGGGGGGCCGAGGTCTACGAGCAGTACTTC
. | few | TRBJ2-7 | TRBV20-1 | CSATDRINEQYF | TGCAGTGCTACTGACAGGATCAACGAGCAGTACTTC
TRBD1 | . | TRBJ1-3 | TRBV7-8 | CASSLGGTGGLPSNSGNTIYF | TGTGCCAGCAGCTTAGGTGGTACAGGGGGCCTCCCCTCCAACTCTGGAAACACCATATATTTT
. | . | TRBJ2-1 | TRBV27 | CASSSSGHRNNEQFF | .
. | . | TRBJ1-2 | TRBV5-4 | CASSLGGRDGYTF | TGTGCCAGCAGCTTGGGGGGGAGGGATGGCTACACCTTC